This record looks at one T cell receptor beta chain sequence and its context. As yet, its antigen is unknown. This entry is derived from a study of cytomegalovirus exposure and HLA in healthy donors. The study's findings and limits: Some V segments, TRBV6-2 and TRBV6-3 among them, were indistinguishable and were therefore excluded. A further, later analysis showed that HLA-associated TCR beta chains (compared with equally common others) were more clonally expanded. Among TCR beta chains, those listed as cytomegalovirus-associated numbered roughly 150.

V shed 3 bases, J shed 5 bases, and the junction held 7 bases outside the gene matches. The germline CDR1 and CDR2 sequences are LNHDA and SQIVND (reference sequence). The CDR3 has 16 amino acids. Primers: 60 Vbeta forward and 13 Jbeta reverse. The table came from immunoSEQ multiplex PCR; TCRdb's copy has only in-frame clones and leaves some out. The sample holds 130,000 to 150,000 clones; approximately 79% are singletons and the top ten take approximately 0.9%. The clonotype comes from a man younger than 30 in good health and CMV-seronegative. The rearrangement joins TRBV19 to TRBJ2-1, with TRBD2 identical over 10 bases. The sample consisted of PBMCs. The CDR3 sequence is CASSIYRLAGDNEQFF. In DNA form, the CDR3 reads TGTGCCAGTAGTATTTATCGGCTAGCGGGGGACAATGAGCAGTTCTTC.